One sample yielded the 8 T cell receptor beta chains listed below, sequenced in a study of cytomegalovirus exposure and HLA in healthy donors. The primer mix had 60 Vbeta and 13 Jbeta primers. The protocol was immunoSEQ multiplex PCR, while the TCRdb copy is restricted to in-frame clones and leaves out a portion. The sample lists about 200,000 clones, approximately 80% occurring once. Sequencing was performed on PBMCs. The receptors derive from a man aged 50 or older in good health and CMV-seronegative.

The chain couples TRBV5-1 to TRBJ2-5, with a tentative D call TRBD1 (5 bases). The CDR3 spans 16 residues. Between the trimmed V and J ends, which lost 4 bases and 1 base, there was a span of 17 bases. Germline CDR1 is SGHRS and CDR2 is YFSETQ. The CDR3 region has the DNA TGCGCCAGCAGCGAAACCTCAGGGAAAGGCCAAGAGACCCAGTACTTC. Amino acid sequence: CASSETSGKGQETQYF.

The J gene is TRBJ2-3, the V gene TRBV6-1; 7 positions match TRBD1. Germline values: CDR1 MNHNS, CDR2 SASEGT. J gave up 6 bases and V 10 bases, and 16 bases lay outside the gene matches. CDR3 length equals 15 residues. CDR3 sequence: CAIRIGGRESDTQYF. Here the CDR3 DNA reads TGTGCCATCAGGATAGGGGGCAGAGAGTCGGATACGCAGTATTTT.

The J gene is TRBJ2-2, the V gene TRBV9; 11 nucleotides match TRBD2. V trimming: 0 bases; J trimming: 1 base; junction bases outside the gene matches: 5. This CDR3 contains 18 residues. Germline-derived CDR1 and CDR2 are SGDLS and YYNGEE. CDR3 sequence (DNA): TGTGCCAGCAGCGTAGGATCGGGACTAGCGGAGAACACCGGGGAGCTGTTTTTT. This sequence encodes CASSVGSGLAENTGELFF.

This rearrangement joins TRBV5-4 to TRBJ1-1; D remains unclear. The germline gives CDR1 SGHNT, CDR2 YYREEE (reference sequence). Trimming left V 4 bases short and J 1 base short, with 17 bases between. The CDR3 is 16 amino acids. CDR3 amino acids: CASSRAGGRQNTEAFF. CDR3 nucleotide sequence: TGTGCCAGCAGCCGGGCTGGCGGGCGGCAGAACACTGAAGCTTTCTTT.

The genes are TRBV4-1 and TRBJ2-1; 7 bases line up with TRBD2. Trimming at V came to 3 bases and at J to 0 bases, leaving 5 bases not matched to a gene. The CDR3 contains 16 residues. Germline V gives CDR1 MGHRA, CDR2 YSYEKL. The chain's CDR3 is CASSQIAGFSYNEQFF. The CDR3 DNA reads TGCGCCAGCAGCCAGATAGCGGGTTTCTCCTACAATGAGCAGTTCTTC.

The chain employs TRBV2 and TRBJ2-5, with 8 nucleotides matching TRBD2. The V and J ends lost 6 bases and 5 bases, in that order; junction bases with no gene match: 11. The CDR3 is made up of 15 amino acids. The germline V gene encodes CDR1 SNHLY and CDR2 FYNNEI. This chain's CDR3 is CASRGVAGILETQYF. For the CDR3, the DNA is TGTGCCAGCAGGGGGGTAGCGGGAATTTTGGAGACCCAGTACTTC.

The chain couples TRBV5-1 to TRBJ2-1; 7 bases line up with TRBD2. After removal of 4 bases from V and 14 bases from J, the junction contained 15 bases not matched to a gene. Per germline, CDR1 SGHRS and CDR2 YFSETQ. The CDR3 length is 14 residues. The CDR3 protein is CASSPRLAEESEFF. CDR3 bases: TGCGCCAGCAGCCCGCGACTAGCCGAAGAATCGGAGTTCTTC.

The CDR3 protein is CASSEEVQGPTDTQYF. The CDR3 DNA follows: TGTGCCAGCAGTGAAGAAGTTCAGGGGCCTACAGATACGCAGTATTTT. V gene TRBV6-1 combines with J gene TRBJ2-3, with D possibly matching TRBD1 (6 bases). There are 16 residues in the CDR3. The germline V gene encodes CDR1 MNHNS and CDR2 SASEGT. Trimming took off 1 base at V and 3 bases at J, with 14 bases between the two ends.